These 15 T cell receptor beta chains were sequenced from one sample in a study of technical replicates of blood from a handful of donors. Repertoires were generated with immunoSEQ multiplex PCR, while TCRdb's copy carries only in-frame clones and drops some. The sample yields tens of thousands of clones, 90% to 97% seen once. The sample was T cells isolated from PBMCs. These receptors originate from a human donor in good health.

The V gene is TRBV5-4, the J gene TRBJ2-1; 7 nucleotides align to TRBD2. The germline V gene encodes CDR1 SGHNT and CDR2 YYREEE (reference sequence). This CDR3 spans 14 amino acids. V gave up 4 bases and J gave up 9 bases; unmatched junction bases: 10. CDR3 sequence reads: CASSQEGLVSEQFF. The CDR3 DNA is TGTGCCAGCAGCCAAGAAGGACTAGTAAGTGAGCAGTTCTTC.

The CDR3 here is CASSLVVAGFQETQYF. The CDR3 DNA reads TGTGCCAGCAGCTTGGTAGTAGCGGGCTTCCAAGAGACCCAGTACTTC. The rearrangement links TRBV5-4 to TRBJ2-5, with 7 bases fitting TRBD2. The germline CDR1 and CDR2 sequences are SGHNT and YYREEE (reference sequence). This CDR3 is 16 amino acids long. The V segment lost 0 bases and the J segment 1 base; nucleotides outside the gene matches: 6.

The chain carries TRBV30 and TRBJ1-4, with 9 bases aligning to TRBD1. Germline assignment: CDR1 GTSNPN and CDR2 SVGIG (reference sequence). With V trimmed by 3 bases and J by 10 bases, 12 bases remained unmatched. The CDR3 consists of 15 residues. CDR3 sequence reads: CAWSLGQGRKGKLFF. CDR3 nucleotide sequence: TGTGCCTGGAGCCTCGGACAGGGGCGAAAAGGAAAACTGTTTTTT.

This chain uses TRBV27 with TRBJ1-1; a weak D match, TRBD1 (5 bases). V shed 3 bases and J shed 4 bases, with 9 bases lying between them. The CDR3 totals 13 residues. The germline CDR1 and CDR2 sequences are MNHEY and SMNVEV (reference sequence). Here the CDR3 DNA reads TGTGCCAGCAGTTTTAGACAGATCACTGAAGCTTTCTTT. Amino acids: CASSFRQITEAFF.

The chain couples TRBV13 to TRBJ2-1; 7 positions agree with TRBD2. The CDR3 runs to 16 residues. The germline V gene has CDR1 PRHDT and CDR2 FYEKMQ (reference sequence). V lost 8 bases, J lost 9 bases, and 19 bases stayed unmatched. The CDR3 loop reads CASQPTRVGGPLEQFF. The CDR3 DNA is TGTGCCAGCCAACCCACGCGGGTGGGAGGGCCTCTTGAGCAGTTCTTC.

The chain has TRBV27 and TRBJ1-2; weak D call: TRBD1 (6 bases). CDR1 is MNHEY and CDR2 is SMNVEV in the germline V gene (reference sequence). V lost 6 bases and J lost 2, with 16 bases in between. The CDR3 is 15 amino acids. DNA for the CDR3: TGTGCCAGCAGCCCACGGGGGGGGCAGAACTATGGCTACACCTTC. Translated: CASSPRGGQNYGYTF.

The chain employs TRBV27 and TRBJ1-2, with D unresolved. The CDR3 has 14 amino acids. Trimming pared 2 bases from V and 0 bases from J, leaving 7 bases between. Germline lookup yields CDR1 MNHEY and CDR2 SMNVEV (reference sequence). Written as DNA, the CDR3 is TGTGCCAGCAGTTTAGTCGGGACTAACTATGGCTACACCTTC. It translates to CASSLVGTNYGYTF.

The chain recombines TRBV9 with TRBJ2-7, with TRBD1 matching 7 bases. The J segment lost 2 bases and the V segment lost 2 bases, leaving 4 bases of the junction unmatched. Per the germline V gene, CDR1 is SGDLS and CDR2 is YYNGEE. CDR3 length: 14 residues. This chain's CDR3 is CASSVQGVAYEQYF. The CDR3 nucleotides are TGTGCCAGCAGCGTTCAGGGGGTTGCCTACGAGCAGTACTTC.

The chain couples TRBV15 to TRBJ2-5, with 7 bases identical to TRBD1. V shed 5 bases, J shed 4 bases, and the junction held 4 bases outside the gene matches. Germline CDR1 and CDR2: LNHNV and YYDKDF (reference sequence). This CDR3 spans 13 amino acids. As DNA, the CDR3 is TGTGCCACCAGCCGAGGGACAGTAGAGACCCAGTACTTC. This sequence encodes CATSRGTVETQYF.

A remark on this clone: Germline is not matched at one junction end, which may reflect a read error. The rearrangement uses TRBV7-7 and TRBJ2-3, with 8 bases matching TRBD1. Germline V gives CDR1 SSHAT, CDR2 FNYEAQ (reference sequence). CDR3 length: 14 amino acids. This CDR3 reads CASSQQGGTDTQYF. The CDR3 coding sequence is TGTGCTAGCAGTCAACAGGGGGGCACAGATACGCAGTATTTT.

This clone appeared once. V gene TRBV15 combines with J gene TRBJ1-1; D uncertain. This CDR3 has 17 amino acids. Germline V gene lookup returns CDR1 LNHNV and CDR2 YYDKDF (reference sequence). Deletions cut 0 bases from V and 5 bases from J, with 19 bases between. DNA of the CDR3: TGTGCCACCAGCAGAGATCAGCGGGGATTGTTAGGAACTGAAGCTTTCTTT. It encodes CATSRDQRGLLGTEAFF.

This chain links TRBV9 with TRBJ2-3, with a possible D match to TRBD2 (5 bases). The ends were cut back, 8 bases at V and 0 bases at J, with 10 bases in the middle. Germline V lookup: CDR1 SGDLS, CDR2 YYNGEE. The CDR3 consists of 13 residues. CDR3 nucleotides: TGTGCCAGTAGAGGCGGGAGCACAGATACGCAGTATTTT. This gives the protein CASRGGSTDTQYF.

J is TRBJ2-3 and V is TRBV6-1; TRBD1 matches 7 bases. With V trimmed by 1 base and J by 3 bases, 10 bases remained unmatched. The length of the CDR3 is 17 residues. Per the germline V gene, CDR1 is MNHNS and CDR2 is SASEGT. The CDR3, as DNA: TGTGCCAGCAGTGAAGATTGGGTGGGCAGGGGGACAGATACGCAGTATTTT. This translates into CASSEDWVGRGTDTQYF.

The rearrangement joins TRBV4-3 to TRBJ2-2; TRBD2 matches at 8 bases. The CDR3 is 17 residues long. Losses at the gene ends were 1 base for V and 0 bases for J; bases not matched to a gene: 4. The V gene's germline CDR1 is LGHNA and CDR2 YSLEER. CDR3 amino acids: CASSQVPGLANTGELFF. As DNA, the CDR3 is TGCGCCAGCAGCCAAGTACCGGGACTAGCGAACACCGGGGAGCTGTTTTTT.

This clone was observed a single time. The chain carries TRBV6-5 and TRBJ1-1; tentative D call: TRBD1 (6 bases). V was shortened by 6 bases and J by 6 bases, with 8 bases between the two germline ends. The CDR3 totals 11 residues. Germline assignment: CDR1 MNHEY and CDR2 SVGAGI. Here the CDR3 DNA reads TGTGCCAGCAGGGGGACATCTGAAGCTTTCTTT. This translates into CASRGTSEAFF.